The present T cell receptor (beta chain) was sequenced within a study of pediatric ulcerative colitis. Points from the study as a whole: Repertoires came from total lymphocyte DNA, so rare subsets like regulatory T cells may be missed.

In the case of this clone: Its target is not known.

The germline V gene encodes CDR1 SGHRS and CDR2 YFSETQ. V was clipped by 4 bases and J by 1 base; unmatched bases: 8. The length of the CDR3 is 17 residues. Measured with immunoSEQ multiplex PCR; TCRdb has only the in-frame clones, and not every one. The table lists about 36,000 clones, roughly 83% of them singletons. This TCR derives from a girl under 18 with moderate ulcerative colitis. Sequenced sample: blood. This chain connects TRBV5-1 to TRBJ2-5, with TRBD2 identical over 12 bases. The CDR3 DNA reads as TGCGCCAGCAGCCGGAACGGACTAGCGGGATCCCAAGAGACCCAGTACTTC. Translated, it gives CASSRNGLAGSQETQYF.